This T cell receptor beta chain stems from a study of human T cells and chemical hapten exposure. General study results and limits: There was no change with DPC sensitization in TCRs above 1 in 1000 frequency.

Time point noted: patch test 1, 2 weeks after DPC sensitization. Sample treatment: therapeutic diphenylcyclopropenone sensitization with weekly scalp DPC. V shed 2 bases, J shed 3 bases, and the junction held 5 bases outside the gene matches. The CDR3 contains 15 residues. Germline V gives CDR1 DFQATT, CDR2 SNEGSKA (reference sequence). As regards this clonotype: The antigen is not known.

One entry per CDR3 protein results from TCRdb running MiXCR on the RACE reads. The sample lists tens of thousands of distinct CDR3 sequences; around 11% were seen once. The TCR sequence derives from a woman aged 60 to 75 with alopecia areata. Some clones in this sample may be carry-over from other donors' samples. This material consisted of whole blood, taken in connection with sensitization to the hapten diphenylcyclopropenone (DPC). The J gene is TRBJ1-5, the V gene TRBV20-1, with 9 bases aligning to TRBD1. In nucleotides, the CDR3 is TGCAGTGCTAGACGGACAGGGGCAGTCAATCAGCCCCAGCATTTT. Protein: CSARRTGAVNQPQHF.